The 23 T cell receptor beta chains reported below all come from one sample, sequenced in a study of blood T cell repertoires in COVID-19 (dated by TCRdb to the early 2020s). Library prep was done by the immunoSEQ multiplex PCR assay. TCRdb provides this immuneACCESS table in a form limited to in-frame rearrangements. Some clones are lacking; in checked studies, under half of them reflect an unresolved V gene, and why the rest are absent is not known. This sample gives 150,000 to 200,000 clones in total; around 79% of them show up just once. 17% of the sample is in the top ten clones. The sequenced material came from peripheral blood. Receptor source: a man aged 55-75 years with active or convalescent COVID-19.

The rearrangement links TRBV4-3 to TRBJ2-6; D is undetermined. The germline V gene encodes CDR1 LGHNA and CDR2 YSLEER. The CDR3 is made up of 17 amino acids. V lost 2 bases and J lost 0, with 11 bases in between. The CDR3 reads CASSQTQVDSGANVLTF. CDR3 coding DNA: TGCGCCAGCAGCCAAACGCAGGTAGACTCTGGGGCCAACGTCCTGACTTTC.

This sequence joins TRBV24-1 and TRBJ1-5; TRBD1 matches at 7 bases. The CDR3 sequence is 17 residues long. The trim removed 4 bases at V and 7 bases at J, leaving 15 bases unmatched. Germline CDR1 KGHDR, CDR2 SFDVKD. The CDR3 DNA follows: TGTGCCACCAGTGACCCTGGGACAGCCCCCGAGGAGCAGCCCCAGCATTTT. This gives the protein CATSDPGTAPEEQPQHF.

The V call is TRBV2, the J call TRBJ2-3; weak D call: TRBD2 (5 bases). Germline values: CDR1 SNHLY, CDR2 FYNNEI. Trimming took 8 bases from V and 6 from J, leaving 18 bases between them. The CDR3 is 14 amino acids. As DNA, the CDR3 is TGTGCCAGCGGTGGGCCGACCGAGCGGGATACGCAGTATTTT. As protein: CASGGPTERDTQYF.

This chain connects TRBV10-1 to TRBJ2-6; 7 bases are shared with TRBD1. J lost 0 bases, V lost 7 bases, and 9 bases had no gene match. The length of the CDR3 is 17 residues. Germline values: CDR1 WNHNN, CDR2 SYGVQD (reference sequence). In DNA form, the CDR3 reads TGCGCCAGCATCAAACGACAGGGCTACTCTGGGGCCAACGTCCTGACTTTC. This sequence encodes CASIKRQGYSGANVLTF.

The chain links TRBV7-3 to TRBJ1-1, with D maybe TRBD1 (6 bases). CDR1 and CDR2 from the germline V gene are SGHTA and FQGTGA. With 3 bases removed from V and 4 bases from J, the gap between germline ends came to 9 bases. This CDR3 is 13 amino acids long. Here the CDR3 reads CASSLQGTTEAFF. In nucleotides, the CDR3 is TGTGCCAGCAGCTTGCAGGGGACCACTGAAGCTTTCTTT. Full variable domain (remainder filled in from reference TRBV7-3 and TRBJ1-1): GAGVSQTPSNKVTEKGKYVELRCDPISGHTALYWYRQSLGQGPEFLIYFQGTGAADDSGLPNDRFFAVRPEGSVSTLKIQRTERGDSAVYLCASSLQGTTEAFFGQGTRLTVV.

Only one count was recorded for this clone. V gene TRBV15 combines with J gene TRBJ2-5; 11 bases fit TRBD2. CDR1 is LNHNV and CDR2 is YYDKDF in the germline V gene (reference sequence). CDR3 length equals 16 residues. V lost 0 bases and J lost 5; bases outside the gene matches: 5. The chain's CDR3 is CATSRDLAGGGETQYF. CDR3 DNA sequence: TGTGCCACCAGCAGAGATCTAGCGGGAGGCGGCGAGACCCAGTACTTC.

This chain uses TRBV19 with TRBJ1-2; the match to TRBD1 covers 10 bases. This CDR3 spans 15 amino acids. Germline CDR1 reads LNHDA; CDR2 reads SQIVND (reference sequence). The V and J ends lost 11 bases and 6 bases, in that order; junction bases with no gene match: 15. The CDR3 loop is CAPKAGTGARNGYTF. CDR3 DNA sequence: TGTGCCCCCAAGGCCGGGACAGGGGCGCGTAATGGCTACACCTTC.

V and J are TRBV30 and TRBJ2-3, with D possibly TRBD2 on 6 matching bases. CDR1 is GTSNPN and CDR2 is SVGIG in the germline V gene (reference sequence). The length of the CDR3 is 14 residues. The V gene lost 0 bases and the J gene lost 5 bases, with 12 bases spanning the gap. Here the CDR3 DNA reads TGTGCCTGGAGTGTGGGAGGCTTCGGAGATACGCAGTATTTT. Translating it yields CAWSVGGFGDTQYF.

The sample holds a few counts of this clone. The rearrangement links TRBV5-1 to TRBJ1-1; 9 nucleotides line up with TRBD1. V trimming: 3 bases; J trimming: 3 bases; junction bases outside the gene matches: 6. The germline CDR1 and CDR2 sequences are SGHRS and YFSETQ. This CDR3 region has 15 residues. The CDR3 spells CASSSPQGAYTEAFF. CDR3 coding DNA: TGCGCCAGCAGCTCCCCACAGGGGGCGTACACTGAAGCTTTCTTT.

The chain couples TRBV19 to TRBJ1-6; 9 bases are a match to TRBD1. The V gene's germline CDR1 is LNHDA and CDR2 SQIVND (reference sequence). CDR3 length: 14 residues. V gave up 6 bases and J gave up 7 bases; unmatched junction bases: 4. CDR3 in DNA: TGTGCCAGTAGAGACAGGGGGAACAATTCACCCCTCCACTTT. Translated, it gives CASRDRGNNSPLHF.

This clone was recorded a few times. The rearrangement links TRBV28 to TRBJ1-1; 9 bases agree with TRBD1. Trimming removed 5 bases from V and 3 bases from J; junction bases left unmatched: 10. Germline V lookup: CDR1 MDHEN, CDR2 SYDVKM. The CDR3 contains 16 residues. CDR3 protein: CASSTGTGPYDTEAFF. The CDR3 DNA reads as TGTGCCAGCAGTACCGGGACAGGGCCTTACGACACTGAAGCTTTCTTT.

The count of this clone is one. The V gene is TRBV2, the J gene TRBJ2-3, with D tentatively TRBD2 (5 bases). Germline CDR1 is SNHLY and CDR2 is FYNNEI. The V and J ends lost 1 base and 1 base respectively, with 6 bases between them. The CDR3 totals 14 residues. The CDR3 here is CASSEDGGTDTQYF. As DNA, the CDR3 is TGTGCCAGCAGTGAAGACGGGGGCACAGATACGCAGTATTTT.

The chain has TRBV9 and TRBJ1-5; D gene ambiguous. The V end lost 4 bases, the J end lost 3 bases, and 2 bases lay between the germline ends. Germline CDR1 reads SGDLS; CDR2 reads YYNGEE. This CDR3 contains 11 residues. The CDR3 loop is CASSLNQPQHF. DNA of the CDR3: TGTGCCAGCAGCCTCAATCAGCCCCAGCATTTT.

The chain joins TRBV18 to TRBJ2-1; 8 bases match TRBD2. Germline values: CDR1 KGHSH, CDR2 LQKENI. The J segment lost 9 bases and the V segment lost 5 bases, leaving 6 bases of the junction unmatched. This CDR3 is 13 amino acids long. CDR3 bases: TGTGCCAGCTCAGCCGGGACTAGAGGTGAGCAGTTCTTC. Translated, it gives CASSAGTRGEQFF.

The chain uses TRBV7-8 and TRBJ2-7; 9 nucleotides agree with TRBD2. The CDR3 runs 17 residues. The germline CDR1 and CDR2 sequences are SGHVS and FQNEAQ. The junction had 11 bases not matched to a gene; V was cut back by 5 bases and J by 0 bases. As DNA, the CDR3 is TGTGCCAGCAGCGCGGACGCTAGCGGGGTCTTCTCCTACGAGCAGTACTTC. Encoded protein: CASSADASGVFSYEQYF.

The rearrangement links TRBV24-1 to TRBJ2-2, with no clear D. CDR1 and CDR2 (germline): KGHDR, SFDVKD. CDR3 length: 12 amino acids. The germline V and J ends were trimmed by 3 bases and 8 bases, with 6 bases remaining between them. CDR3 in DNA: TGTGCCACCAGTGATCCCCGGGGGGAGCTGTTTTTT. It encodes CATSDPRGELFF.

In DNA, the CDR3 is TGTGCCAGCATTTCACAGGGGCTAGTAGAGACCCAGTACTTC. It is translated as CASISQGLVETQYF. The chain is built from TRBV2 and TRBJ2-5, with 7 positions matching TRBD1. The CDR3 spans 14 residues. Unmatched junction bases numbered 9, after V lost 7 bases and J lost 4 bases. Germline assignment: CDR1 SNHLY and CDR2 FYNNEI.

This clone appeared a single time. The chain carries TRBV29-1 and TRBJ1-1; 9 bases are a match to TRBD1. V lost 5 bases, J lost 4 bases, and 14 bases stayed unmatched. Per germline, CDR1 SQVTM and CDR2 ANQGSEA. This CDR3 contains 16 residues. The CDR3 region is CSVIDRGRSWGTEAFF. The CDR3 DNA is TGCAGCGTTATAGACAGGGGGAGATCGTGGGGCACTGAAGCTTTCTTT.

This chain joins TRBV5-1 and TRBJ1-4; D perhaps matches TRBD1 (5 bases). This CDR3 comprises 14 residues. Germline V gene data show CDR1 as SGHRS and CDR2 as YFSETQ. The ends were cut back, 4 bases at V and 8 bases at J, with 15 bases in the middle. CDR3 DNA: TGCGCCAGCAGCCCAATAGGGGCGGGAGAAAAACTGTTTTTT. The encoded protein is CASSPIGAGEKLFF.

The chain carries TRBV6-5 and TRBJ2-7, with D perhaps matching TRBD1 (5 bases). The CDR3 spans 12 residues. V was clipped by 9 bases and J by 2 bases, with 11 bases between them. The V gene's germline CDR1 is MNHEY and CDR2 SVGAGI. CDR3 loop: CASGVRAYEQYF. In nucleotides, the CDR3 is TGTGCCAGTGGGGTCAGGGCCTACGAGCAGTACTTC.

This chain links TRBV6-5 with TRBJ2-7; weak D call: TRBD2 (6 bases). The CDR3 has 12 amino acids. The V gene's germline CDR1 is MNHEY and CDR2 SVGAGI. Trimming pared 7 bases from V and 3 bases from J, leaving 10 bases between. This chain's CDR3 is CASTGLFYEQYF. The CDR3 DNA is TGTGCCAGCACCGGACTATTCTACGAGCAGTACTTC.

The chain employs TRBV7-6 and TRBJ1-2; weak D call: TRBD1 (5 bases). Germline values: CDR1 SGHVS, CDR2 FNYEAQ. V was shortened by 1 base and J by 4 bases, with 16 bases between the two germline ends. This CDR3 is built from 16 residues. The CDR3 sequence: CASSLEVGQGTYGYTF. The CDR3 nucleotides read TGTGCCAGCAGCTTAGAGGTTGGGCAGGGAACCTATGGCTACACCTTC. Using reference TRBV7-6 and TRBJ1-2 for the parts outside the CDR3, the full variable domain is GAGVSQSPRYKVTKRGQDVALRCDPISGHVSLYWYRQALGQGPEFLTYFNYEAQQDKSGLPNDRFSAERPEGSISTLTIQRTEQRDSAMYRCASSLEVGQGTYGYTFGSGTRLTVV.

The chain joins TRBV3-1 (or the pseudogene TRBV3-2) to TRBJ2-2, with 8 bases aligning to TRBD2. V trimming: 4 bases; J trimming: 7 bases; junction bases outside the gene matches: 14. Germline V CDR1 and CDR2: LGHDT, YNNKEL (reference sequence). The CDR3 totals 17 residues. The CDR3 region is CASSLGAGGRFSGELFF. The CDR3 DNA is TGTGCCAGCAGCCTCGGGGCGGGCGGGAGGTTTAGCGGGGAGCTGTTTTTT.